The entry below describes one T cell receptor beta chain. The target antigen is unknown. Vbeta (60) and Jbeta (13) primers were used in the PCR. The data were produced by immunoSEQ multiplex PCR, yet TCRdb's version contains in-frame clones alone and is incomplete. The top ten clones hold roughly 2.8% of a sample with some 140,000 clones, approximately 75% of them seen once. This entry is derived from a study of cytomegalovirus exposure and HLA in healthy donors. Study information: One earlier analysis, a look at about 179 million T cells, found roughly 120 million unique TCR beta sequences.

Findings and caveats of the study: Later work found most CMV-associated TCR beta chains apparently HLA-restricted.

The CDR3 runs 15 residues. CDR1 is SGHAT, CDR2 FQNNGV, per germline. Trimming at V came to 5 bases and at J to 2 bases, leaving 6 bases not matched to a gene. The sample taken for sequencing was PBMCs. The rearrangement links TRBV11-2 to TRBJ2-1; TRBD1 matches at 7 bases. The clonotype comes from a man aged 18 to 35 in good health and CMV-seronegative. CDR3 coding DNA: TGTGCCAGCAGCCCTCAGGGGGAGCCCTACAATGAGCAGTTCTTC. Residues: CASSPQGEPYNEQFF. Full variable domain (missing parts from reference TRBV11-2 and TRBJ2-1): EAGVAQSPRYKIIEKRQSVAFWCNPISGHATLYWYQQILGQGPKLLIQFQNNGVVDDSQLPKDRFSAERLKGVDSTLKIQPAKLEDSAVYLCASSPQGEPYNEQFFGPGTRLTVL.